Below, 18 T cell receptor beta chains from the same sample are listed, as sequenced in a study of cytomegalovirus exposure and HLA in healthy donors. The PCR contained 60 Vbeta and 13 Jbeta primers. Measured with immunoSEQ multiplex PCR; TCRdb has only the in-frame clones, and not every one. The sample has 200,000 to 250,000 clones; 70% to 80% are singletons. Sample: PBMCs. These receptors were obtained from a woman aged 55-69 years in good health and CMV-seropositive.

This chain links TRBV28 with TRBJ1-3; D gene uncertain. This CDR3 comprises 14 residues. Germline V CDR1 and CDR2: MDHEN, SYDVKM. V lost 1 base and J 3 bases, leaving 7 bases between the germline ends. The CDR3 DNA follows: TGTGCCAGCAGTTTATCAGGTGGTGGAAACACCATATATTTT. As protein: CASSLSGGGNTIYF. Together with reference TRBV28 and TRBJ1-3, the CDR3 gives the full variable domain: DVKVTQSSRYLVKRTGEKVFLECVQDMDHENMFWYRQDPGLGLRLIYFSYDVKMKEKGDIPEGYSVSREKKERFSLILESASTNQTSMYLCASSLSGGGNTIYFGEGSWLTVV.

A note on this clone: A read error may account for a junction end that differs from germline. This CDR3 is also generated by other DNA sequences in the sample. The chain carries TRBV2 and TRBJ1-2, with a possible D match to TRBD1 (6 bases). Germline values: CDR1 SNHLY, CDR2 FYNNEI. CDR3 length equals 15 residues. CDR3 region: CASSATGSGNYGYTF. CDR3 nucleotides: TGTGCCAGCAGTGCTACAGGGTCCGGGAACTATGGCTATACCTTC. Full variable domain (rest looked up from reference TRBV2 and TRBJ1-2): EPEVTQTPSHQVTQMGQEVILRCVPISNHLYFYWYRQILGQKVEFLVSFYNNEISEKSEIFDDQFSVERPDGSNFTLKIRSTKLEDSAMYFCASSATGSGNYGYTFGSGTRLTVV.

The chain is built from TRBV4-3 and TRBJ1-4, with D perhaps matching TRBD1 (6 bases). The CDR3 length is 15 residues. The V and J ends lost 1 base and 4 bases respectively, with 10 bases between them. Germline V gene data show CDR1 as LGHNA and CDR2 as YSLEER. DNA of the CDR3: TGCGCCAGCAGCCAAGTGGACAGAATTAATGAAAAACTGTTTTTT. Its translation: CASSQVDRINEKLFF.

There are a few counts of this clone. The chain joins TRBV6-1 to TRBJ2-7; D is possibly TRBD1 (6 bases). The CDR3 extends over 15 amino acids. Trimming left V 6 bases short and J 3 bases short, with 18 bases between. Germline V gene sequence: CDR1 MNHNS, CDR2 SASEGT. Written as DNA, the CDR3 is TGTGCCAGCAGATTAAAACCAGGGGAGAACTACGAGCAGTACTTC. Its translation: CASRLKPGENYEQYF.

Written as DNA, the CDR3 is TGTGCCAGCAGTTTAAAGGGGTGGGGAGATACGCAGTATTTT. Residues: CASSLKGWGDTQYF. The chain uses TRBV27 and TRBJ2-3, with a weak D call TRBD1 (5 bases). The V end lost 2 bases, the J end lost 5 bases, and 11 bases lay between the germline ends. Germline lookup yields CDR1 MNHEY and CDR2 SMNVEV (reference sequence). The CDR3 has 14 amino acids.

The genes are TRBV6-1 and TRBJ1-4, with TRBD1 as a possible D gene (6 bases). This CDR3 is built from 15 residues. Germline lookup yields CDR1 MNHNS and CDR2 SASEGT. V was pared by 1 base and J by 5 bases, with 11 bases between. CDR3 amino acids: CASSEVMQGNEKLFF. The CDR3 DNA reads TGTGCCAGCAGTGAAGTAATGCAGGGGAATGAAAAACTGTTTTTT.

The chain couples TRBV18 to TRBJ1-4, with D hard to call. V was cut by 3 bases and J by 8 bases, with 13 bases left in between. The CDR3 is 14 residues long. Germline V gene sequence: CDR1 KGHSH, CDR2 LQKENI. The CDR3 sequence: CASSPMAISEKLFF. Here the CDR3 DNA reads TGTGCCAGCTCACCGATGGCAATTAGCGAAAAACTGTTTTTT. The whole variable domain, filled in from reference TRBV18 and TRBJ1-4, reads NAGVMQNPRHLVRRRGQEARLRCSPMKGHSHVYWYRQLPEEGLKFMVYLQKENIIDESGMPKERFSAEFPKEGPSILRIQQVVRGDSAAYFCASSPMAISEKLFFGSGTQLSVL.

This clone was detected a few times. The chain joins TRBV28 to TRBJ2-4, with 7 nucleotides matching TRBD1. After removal of 0 bases from V and 0 bases from J, the junction contained 14 bases not matched to a gene. Germline V CDR1 and CDR2: MDHEN, SYDVKM. The CDR3 extends over 20 amino acids. This CDR3 is CASSLWPRSGGEGAKNIQYF. The CDR3 DNA reads TGTGCCAGCAGTTTATGGCCCCGGTCAGGGGGTGAAGGAGCCAAAAACATTCAGTACTTC.

The rearrangement joins TRBV19 to TRBJ1-2; 9 bases agree with TRBD1. V trimming: 5 bases; J trimming: 6 bases; junction bases outside the gene matches: 13. The V gene's germline CDR1 is LNHDA and CDR2 SQIVND (reference sequence). The CDR3 covers 16 residues. In nucleotides, the CDR3 is TGTGCCAGTAGTCGAAGGTTTGTGGACAGGGGAGATGGCTACACCTTC. Protein: CASSRRFVDRGDGYTF.

This clone was seen once. This sequence joins TRBV9 and TRBJ2-7; 7 nucleotides agree with TRBD1. Trimming took 7 bases from V and 0 from J; bases not matched to a gene: 7. The germline CDR1 and CDR2 sequences are SGDLS and YYNGEE. This CDR3 has 14 residues. The CDR3 DNA reads as TGTGCCAGCGGACAGACAGGGAGCTCCTACGAGCAGTACTTC. This gives the protein CASGQTGSSYEQYF.

A note on this clone: At one boundary the junction diverges from the germline segment, which might be a read error. The V gene is TRBV5-5, the J gene TRBJ2-1, with 10 bases identical to TRBD1. The CDR3 runs to 15 residues. Germline CDR1 reads SGHKS; CDR2 reads YYEKEE (reference sequence). The CDR3 is CASRLGQGSYNEQFF. In nucleotides, the CDR3 is TGTGCCAGCAGATTGGGACAGGGGTCCTACAATGAGCAGTTCTTC. Complete variable domain (other parts from reference TRBV5-5 and TRBJ2-1): DAGVTQSPTHLIKTRGQQVTLRCSPISGHKSVSWYQQVLGQGPQFIFQYYEKEERGRGNFPDRFSARQFPNYSSELNVNALLLGDSALYLCASRLGQGSYNEQFFGPGTRLTVL.

This clone was seen a handful of times. V and J are TRBV5-1 and TRBJ2-7; TRBD2 matches 8 bases. Trimming removed 2 bases from V and 6 bases from J; junction bases left unmatched: 10. CDR3 length: 15 residues. CDR1 is SGHRS, CDR2 YFSETQ, per germline. The CDR3 DNA is TGCGCCAGCAGCTTAGGAGCGGGAGCTATCGGCGAGCAGTACTTC. Its translation: CASSLGAGAIGEQYF.

The chain links TRBV7-2 to TRBJ1-5; D is ambiguous. V was pared by 5 bases and J by 7 bases, with 9 bases between. The CDR3 spans 12 residues. Germline CDR1 is SGHTA and CDR2 is FQGNSA. The CDR3 DNA is TGTGCCAGCAGCCCCCCTAGGCAGCCCCAGCATTTT. As protein: CASSPPRQPQHF. Drawing the rest from reference TRBV7-2 and TRBJ1-5, the complete variable domain is GAGVSQSPSNKVTEKGKDVELRCDPISGHTALYWYRQSLGQGLEFLIYFQGNSAPDKSGLPSDRFSAERTGGSVSTLTIQRTQQEDSAVYLCASSPPRQPQHFGDGTRLSIL.

The rearrangement links TRBV6-6 to TRBJ2-2, with TRBD2 matching over 10 bases. Germline CDR1 MNHNY, CDR2 SVGAGI (reference sequence). CDR3 length: 16 residues. V gave up 7 bases and J gave up 1 base; unmatched junction bases: 6. This CDR3 is CASIRTSGVNTGELFF. The CDR3 DNA reads TGTGCCAGCATCCGGACTAGCGGAGTGAACACCGGGGAGCTGTTTTTT.

The rearrangement joins TRBV29-1 to TRBJ2-5; tentative D call: TRBD1 (7 bases). The CDR3 is 12 residues long. V lost 7 bases to trimming and J lost 4 bases, with 13 bases between them. CDR1 and CDR2 from the germline V gene are SQVTM and ANQGSEA. The CDR3 DNA reads as TGCAGCGCCAGGGGGGTAGGAGAGACCCAGTACTTC. Residues: CSARGVGETQYF.

V usage is TRBV6-6 and J usage is TRBJ1-1; a weak D match, TRBD1 (5 bases). V was cut by 8 bases and J by 1 base, with 17 bases left in between. Germline-derived CDR1 and CDR2 are MNHNY and SVGAGI (reference sequence). This CDR3 region has 15 residues. CDR3 residues: CASGAVTPGNTEAFF. In nucleotides, the CDR3 is TGTGCCAGCGGGGCCGTGACCCCCGGGAACACTGAAGCTTTCTTT.

The chain is built from TRBV18 and TRBJ1-4; 7 bases are shared with TRBD1. The J segment lost 8 bases and the V segment lost 3 bases, leaving 3 bases of the junction unmatched. CDR3 length equals 13 residues. Germline V gives CDR1 KGHSH, CDR2 LQKENI. The DNA of the CDR3 is TGTGCCAGCTCACCTGACAGGGACGAAAAACTGTTTTTT. As protein: CASSPDRDEKLFF.

This clone was picked up a small number of times. V gene TRBV27 combines with J gene TRBJ2-7; 10 positions agree with TRBD1. With V trimmed by 5 bases and J by 4 bases, 5 bases remained unmatched. The CDR3 consists of 14 residues. Germline CDR1 is MNHEY and CDR2 is SMNVEV (reference sequence). Here the CDR3 DNA reads TGTGCCAGCAGTGCTCGACAGGGGGCTTACGAGCAGTACTTC. It yields the protein CASSARQGAYEQYF.